The 30 T cell receptor beta chains in this list originate from one sample, sequenced in a study of T-cell memory formation after mild COVID-19 (dated by TCRdb to the early 2020s). The library relied on 5' RACE. Instrument used: Illumina NovaSeq 6000. Using fastp trimming at Q25 and MiXCR clonotype assembly, TCRdb reanalyzed the public sequencing data and kept in-frame beta chains. One record per CDR3 amino acid sequence lists the most common genes and DNA. This sample gives approximately 100,000 distinct CDR3 sequences in total; 11% of them show up just once. The ten largest clones represent roughly 40% of the sample. Sample: PBMCs or a T cell subset sorted from them (not recorded which). Source of these receptors: a man between 18 and 29 years old who had mild COVID-19 (a few samples of this study predate the infection). The sample titles of this study are shuffled in the database, so cell type and time point are left out; the donor was told from shared clones.

Only a few counts were recorded for this clonotype. The chain is built from TRBV30 and TRBJ1-1; no clear D. CDR1 is GTSNPN, CDR2 SVGIG, per germline (reference sequence). V dropped 2 bases and J dropped 6 bases, with 13 bases sitting between them. This CDR3 contains 13 residues. The CDR3 sequence is CAWSPVGFAEAFF. CDR3 bases: TGTGCCTGGAGTCCCGTAGGGTTCGCTGAAGCTTTCTTT.

J is TRBJ2-2 and V is TRBV7-9; D is ambiguous. The germline CDR1 and CDR2 sequences are SEHNR and FQNEAQ (reference sequence). V lost 5 bases to trimming and J lost 8 bases, with 15 bases between them. The CDR3 spans 14 residues. Written as DNA, the CDR3 is TGTGCCAGCAGCCACATGTTAGGCGGAGGGGAGCTGTTTTTT. Protein sequence: CASSHMLGGGELFF.

This clonotype appeared a few times. The chain carries TRBV20-1 and TRBJ2-3, with 12 bases fitting TRBD2. Germline V gives CDR1 DFQATT, CDR2 SNEGSKA (reference sequence). The CDR3 is 17 residues long. The trim removed 6 bases at V and 4 bases at J, leaving 14 bases unmatched. CDR3 in DNA: TGCAGTGCCCGACTACTCCTAGCGGGGGGGCGTGCAGATACGCAGTATTTT. Translating it yields CSARLLLAGGRADTQYF.

The J gene is TRBJ1-1, the V gene TRBV7-9; D possibly corresponds to TRBD1 (5 bases). The CDR3 spans 14 residues. V was trimmed by 5 bases and J by 14 bases, leaving 24 bases between them. Germline CDR1 and CDR2: SEHNR and FQNEAQ (reference sequence). DNA for the CDR3: TGTGCCAGCAGCCCGAGTGAGGGGATAGATCCAGGCTTCTTT. This gives the protein CASSPSEGIDPGFF.

This clonotype was counted only a few times. V and J are TRBV11-2 and TRBJ2-3; possible D gene TRBD1, 6 bases. The CDR3 loop spans 15 amino acids. The V and J ends lost 5 bases and 5 bases respectively, with 17 bases between them. Per germline, CDR1 SGHAT and CDR2 FQNNGV. Here the CDR3 reads CASSPRAGEGDTQYF. CDR3 bases: TGTGCCAGCAGCCCTCGTGCAGGGGAAGGAGATACGCAGTATTTT.

The CDR3, as DNA: TGCGCCAGCAGCCGCACGGGACAGGGCTACAATGAGCAGTTCTTC. Its protein is CASSRTGQGYNEQFF. The rearrangement joins TRBV5-1 to TRBJ2-1; 9 positions match TRBD1. Germline-derived CDR1 and CDR2 are SGHRS and YFSETQ. Trimming took 4 bases from V and 3 from J; bases not matched to a gene: 5. The CDR3 loop spans 15 amino acids. Filled out from reference TRBV5-1 and TRBJ2-1, the complete variable domain reads KAGVTQTPRYLIKTRGQQVTLSCSPISGHRSVSWYQQTPGQGLQFLFEYFSETQRNKGNFPGRFSGRQFSNSRSEMNVSTLELGDSALYLCASSRTGQGYNEQFFGPGTRLTVL.

This clonotype came up a few times. The chain combines TRBV12-3 or TRBV12-4 with TRBJ2-7; perhaps TRBD2 as D (6 bases). This CDR3 has 12 residues. The ends were cut back, 6 bases at V and 3 bases at J, with 9 bases in the middle. In nucleotides, the CDR3 is TGTGCCAGCAGGCGGGGAAGCTACGAGCAGTACTTC. This translates into CASRRGSYEQYF.

The rearrangement joins TRBV27 to TRBJ1-1; D perhaps matches TRBD1 (5 bases). Trimming shortened V by 4 bases and J by 6 bases, and 12 bases separated the two germline ends. The CDR3 consists of 13 residues. Germline lookup yields CDR1 MNHEY and CDR2 SMNVEV (reference sequence). CDR3 in DNA: TGTGCCAGCAGTTGGGCAGGGCTCTCTGAAGCTTTCTTT. It codes for CASSWAGLSEAFF.

This clonotype has a count of ten or more. The chain has TRBV11-2 and TRBJ1-2; D remains ambiguous. CDR3 size: 18 residues. V lost 0 bases and J lost 0, with 17 bases in between. CDR1 SGHAT and CDR2 FQNNGV come from the germline V gene. The CDR3 sequence: CASSLDPFLGRPNYGYTF. DNA of the CDR3: TGTGCCAGCAGCTTAGATCCCTTCTTAGGACGGCCTAACTATGGCTACACCTTC.

V gene TRBV11-2 combines with J gene TRBJ2-5; 7 bases are a match to TRBD1. Germline V gives CDR1 SGHAT, CDR2 FQNNGV. CDR3 length: 15 amino acids. Trimming removed 5 bases from V and 3 bases from J; junction bases left unmatched: 9. The CDR3 bases are TGTGCCAGCAGCCCCGAGACAGGGTGGGAAGAGACCCAGTACTTC. This sequence encodes CASSPETGWEETQYF.

This chain connects TRBV14 to TRBJ2-7, with D maybe TRBD2 (6 bases). The CDR3 is 13 residues long. V lost 0 bases and J 7 bases, leaving 10 bases between the germline ends. From germline, CDR1 is SGHDN and CDR2 FVKESK. The CDR3 DNA follows: TGTGCCAGCAGCCAAGATCACGGGGGAGAGCAGTACGTC. It specifies CASSQDHGGEQYV.

The rearrangement links TRBV15 to TRBJ1-1; 9 positions agree with TRBD1. Germline values: CDR1 LNHNV, CDR2 YYDKDF (reference sequence). V trimming: 1 base; J trimming: 7 bases; junction bases outside the gene matches: 4. CDR3 size: 14 residues. The CDR3 DNA follows: TGTGCCACCAGCAGAGGGACAGGGGTTGATGAAGCTTTCTTT. As protein: CATSRGTGVDEAFF.

The table lists this clonotype with a few counts. The rearrangement uses TRBV7-9 and TRBJ2-1, with no clear D. V was trimmed by 4 bases and J by 4 bases, leaving 14 bases between them. The germline V gene encodes CDR1 SEHNR and CDR2 FQNEAQ (reference sequence). CDR3 length: 15 amino acids. CDR3 sequence (DNA): TGTGCCAGCAGCTCCCCGCTACTATCATACAATGAGCAGTTCTTC. The encoded protein is CASSSPLLSYNEQFF.

The chain links TRBV7-9 to TRBJ1-1; 8 bases agree with TRBD1. This CDR3 has 14 residues. V trimming: 5 bases; J trimming: 8 bases; junction bases outside the gene matches: 10. The germline V gene encodes CDR1 SEHNR and CDR2 FQNEAQ (reference sequence). The CDR3: CASSLSGGLKEAFF. The CDR3 nucleotides are TGTGCCAGCAGCCTATCAGGGGGCCTAAAAGAAGCTTTCTTT.

This clonotype has only a few counts. The chain joins TRBV7-8 to TRBJ1-1; TRBD1 might be the D (6 bases). Germline lookup yields CDR1 SGHVS and CDR2 FQNEAQ. The V gene lost 5 bases and the J gene lost 6 bases, with 19 bases spanning the gap. This CDR3 spans 15 amino acids. In DNA form, the CDR3 reads TGTGCCAGCAGCCCAGGGGTCACCGGTCGCTCTGAAGCTTTCTTT. It encodes CASSPGVTGRSEAFF.

The sample holds a few counts of this clonotype. The V call is TRBV29-1, the J call TRBJ2-7, with 7 bases matching TRBD1. Germline assignment: CDR1 SQVTM and CDR2 ANQGSEA. The CDR3 is made up of 12 amino acids. The V and J ends lost 7 bases and 4 bases, in that order; junction bases with no gene match: 7. CDR3 nucleotides: TGCAGCGCTTCGAGGGGGCTGTACGAGCAGTACTTC. It codes for CSASRGLYEQYF.

This clonotype has a handful of counts. The chain links TRBV27 to TRBJ2-3; TRBD1 might be the D (9 bases). The CDR3 runs 18 residues. The germline gives CDR1 MNHEY, CDR2 SMNVEV (reference sequence). V was cut by 6 bases and J by 1 base, with 23 bases left in between. The CDR3 nucleotides read TGTGCCAGCAGCCCCGGGACAGGGAGTAGCGGGGGCACAGATACGCAGTATTTT. Translated, it gives CASSPGTGSSGGTDTQYF.

This rearrangement joins TRBV29-1 to TRBJ1-2; 8 nucleotides match TRBD1. This CDR3 spans 15 amino acids. V shed 7 bases, J shed 4 bases, and the junction held 14 bases outside the gene matches. CDR1 SQVTM and CDR2 ANQGSEA come from the germline V gene. For the CDR3, the DNA is TGCAGCGCCAGACCGACAGGGGATTCTTTCTATGGCTACACCTTC. This translates into CSARPTGDSFYGYTF.

The chain links TRBV19 to TRBJ1-1; no clear D. Deletions cut 3 bases from V and 0 bases from J, with 2 bases between. The germline gives CDR1 LNHDA, CDR2 SQIVND (reference sequence). The CDR3 covers 12 residues. The CDR3 sequence: CASSILNTEAFF. In DNA form, the CDR3 reads TGTGCCAGTAGTATCTTGAACACTGAAGCTTTCTTT.

This clonotype has a count of ten or more. This chain uses TRBV20-1 with TRBJ2-7; TRBD1 or TRBD2 may be the D gene (5 bases each). Trimming removed 4 bases at V and 3 bases at J, with 19 bases between. Germline V gene sequence: CDR1 DFQATT, CDR2 SNEGSKA (reference sequence). The CDR3 has 15 residues. Written as DNA, the CDR3 is TGCAGTGCTACCCCGAGAGGGGCTCCCTTCTACGAGCAGTACGTC. The encoded protein is CSATPRGAPFYEQYV.

Ten or more counts support this clonotype. V usage is TRBV7-2 and J usage is TRBJ1-5; D unclear. This CDR3 region has 15 residues. V was cut by 6 bases and J by 7 bases, with 19 bases left in between. Germline-derived CDR1 and CDR2 are SGHTA and FQGNSA. Written as DNA, the CDR3 is TGTGCCAGCAGTCCGGAGGGCAGGCCAAGGCAGCCCCAGCATTTT. Residues: CASSPEGRPRQPQHF. Full variable domain (missing parts from reference TRBV7-2 and TRBJ1-5): GAGVSQSPSNKVTEKGKDVELRCDPISGHTALYWYRQSLGQGLEFLIYFQGNSAPDKSGLPSDRFSAERTGGSVSTLTIQRTQQEDSAVYLCASSPEGRPRQPQHFGDGTRLSIL.

The rearrangement links TRBV7-2 to TRBJ1-4; D remains ambiguous. V was trimmed by 4 bases and J by 1 base, leaving 13 bases between them. CDR1 is SGHTA and CDR2 is FQGNSA in the germline V gene. This CDR3 comprises 16 residues. In DNA form, the CDR3 reads TGTGCCAGCAGCTACCCCCTGGCAGGAACTAATGAAAAACTGTTTTTT. Encoded protein: CASSYPLAGTNEKLFF.

The chain links TRBV19 to TRBJ1-6; no definite D call. The CDR3 totals 17 residues. Looked up from germline, CDR1 is LNHDA and CDR2 is SQIVND (reference sequence). Trimming pared 1 base from V and 7 bases from J, leaving 17 bases between. The CDR3 region is CASSIVALGGSNSPLHF. Written as DNA, the CDR3 is TGTGCCAGTAGTATAGTTGCCCTGGGAGGCTCCAATTCACCCCTCCACTTT.

The V and J genes are TRBV2 and TRBJ1-1; D remains unclear. The ends were cut back, 3 bases at V and 1 base at J, with 9 bases in the middle. The CDR3 loop spans 14 amino acids. Germline CDR1 and CDR2: SNHLY and FYNNEI. The CDR3 protein is CASSERAANTEAFF. DNA for the CDR3: TGTGCCAGCAGTGAGAGAGCGGCGAACACTGAAGCTTTCTTT.

In this sample, this clonotype turned up a few times. The J gene is TRBJ2-2, the V gene TRBV4-3; the match to TRBD2 covers 7 bases. Germline V gene lookup returns CDR1 LGHNA and CDR2 YSLEER. V was clipped by 0 bases and J by 7 bases; unmatched bases: 8. This CDR3 contains 16 residues. DNA of the CDR3: TGCGCCAGCAGCCAAGAGTCGTTGGGAGGGGACGGGGAGCTGTTTTTT. Its protein is CASSQESLGGDGELFF.

This chain links TRBV6-5 with TRBJ2-7; 8 nucleotides match TRBD1. With V trimmed by 0 bases and J by 7 bases, 8 bases remained unmatched. Germline CDR1 and CDR2: MNHEY and SVGAGI. The CDR3 is 15 residues long. The CDR3 DNA reads TGTGCCAGCAGTTACTCGGACAGGGCAGGGGGTGAGCAGTACTTC. Translated, it gives CASSYSDRAGGEQYF.

The chain employs TRBV20-1 and TRBJ2-3; D may be TRBD2 (6 bases). With 5 bases removed from V and 3 bases from J, the gap between germline ends came to 15 bases. Germline CDR1 reads DFQATT; CDR2 reads SNEGSKA (reference sequence). The CDR3 covers 14 residues. The CDR3 spells CSAQKGRWTDTQYF. CDR3 bases: TGCAGTGCTCAGAAGGGGAGGTGGACAGATACGCAGTATTTT.

Only a few counts were recorded for this clonotype. The chain has TRBV7-9 and TRBJ1-1; no definite D call. The CDR3 has 13 amino acids. Trimming removed 2 bases at V and 4 bases at J, with 8 bases between. Germline CDR1 SEHNR, CDR2 FQNEAQ (reference sequence). In DNA, the CDR3 is TGTGCCAGCAGCTTAAAGGGTACCACTGAAGCTTTCTTT. Translation: CASSLKGTTEAFF.

Only a few counts were recorded for this clonotype. The chain couples TRBV5-6 to TRBJ2-1; D is tentatively TRBD1 or TRBD2 (5 bases each). Germline lookup yields CDR1 SGHDT and CDR2 YYEEEE. Trimming pared 1 base from V and 16 bases from J, leaving 18 bases between. This CDR3 comprises 13 residues. The CDR3 spells CASSLSWGRAFFF. The CDR3 DNA reads TGTGCCAGCAGCTTGTCGTGGGGACGCGCGTTTTTCTTC.

V and J are TRBV11-2 and TRBJ2-1; TRBD2 matches at 8 bases. This CDR3 spans 16 amino acids. V was pared by 6 bases and J by 5 bases, with 12 bases of the junction left unmatched. CDR1 and CDR2 from the germline V gene are SGHAT and FQNNGV. CDR3 in amino acids: CASREASGGLNNEQFF. The DNA of the CDR3 is TGTGCCAGCAGAGAGGCAAGCGGGGGCTTAAACAATGAGCAGTTCTTC.